A single sample is the source of the 12 T cell receptor beta chains below, sequenced in a study of blood T cell repertoires in COVID-19. The method was immunoSEQ multiplex PCR; TCRdb's version includes in-frame clones alone and lacks a portion of them. This table holds 130,000 or so clones, around 80% found once. Sequenced: PBMCs or T cells enriched from blood (not recorded which). These receptors all come from a man in his forties or fifties with acute COVID-19.

This sequence joins TRBV11-2 and TRBJ1-4, with TRBD1 identical over 7 bases. The CDR3 covers 15 residues. Germline CDR1 reads SGHAT; CDR2 reads FQNNGV. V shed 5 bases and J 5 bases; nucleotides not matched to a gene: 8. The CDR3 region is CASSLSAGGNEKLFF. The CDR3 DNA is TGTGCCAGCAGCCTTTCGGCAGGGGGAAATGAAAAACTGTTTTTT.

This clone was counted a single time. The J gene is TRBJ1-4, the V gene TRBV7-9, with 8 bases fitting TRBD1. The CDR3 is 15 residues long. Unmatched junction bases numbered 7, after V lost 5 bases and J lost 5 bases. From germline, CDR1 is SEHNR and CDR2 FQNEAQ (reference sequence). CDR3 sequence (DNA): TGTGCCAGCAGCGGAAGGGACAGGAGGAATGAAAAACTGTTTTTT. As protein: CASSGRDRRNEKLFF.

The rearrangement joins TRBV19 to TRBJ1-5; perhaps TRBD1 as D (5 bases). CDR3 length equals 13 residues. Trimming left V 1 base short and J 9 bases short, with 10 bases between. Germline CDR1 reads LNHDA; CDR2 reads SQIVND (reference sequence). DNA for the CDR3: TGTGCCAGTAGTATAGGAGATAGGGGGCCCCAGCATTTT. The encoded protein is CASSIGDRGPQHF.

This rearrangement joins TRBV2 to TRBJ2-2, with 7 positions matching TRBD2. The V and J ends lost 5 bases and 6 bases, in that order; junction bases with no gene match: 9. The CDR3 runs 15 residues. Germline V lookup: CDR1 SNHLY, CDR2 FYNNEI. As DNA, the CDR3 is TGTGCCAGCAGTATCCGAGCGGGATCTGCCGGGGAGCTGTTTTTT. Amino acid sequence: CASSIRAGSAGELFF.

The rearrangement links TRBV2 to TRBJ1-1; D perhaps matches TRBD1 (6 bases). V lost 6 bases and J 0 bases, leaving 8 bases between the germline ends. The CDR3 is 13 residues long. CDR1 and CDR2 from the germline V gene are SNHLY and FYNNEI. The CDR3 loop reads CASRWGLNTEAFF. For the CDR3, the DNA is TGTGCCAGCAGGTGGGGGCTGAACACTGAAGCTTTCTTT.

The chain couples TRBV9 to TRBJ1-1; D unclear. The CDR3 has 14 residues. Germline V gene data show CDR1 as SGDLS and CDR2 as YYNGEE. Trimming left V 0 bases short and J 1 base short, with 7 bases between. The CDR3, as DNA: TGTGCCAGCAGCGTAGTCGCAGGGAACACTGAAGCTTTCTTT. It codes for CASSVVAGNTEAFF.

This clone was observed a few times. The CDR3 spells CASSQDGDRNYNSPLHF. As DNA, the CDR3 is TGTGCCAGCAGCCAAGACGGGGACAGGAACTATAATTCACCCCTCCACTTT. The gene calls are TRBV4-2 and TRBJ1-6; 8 positions match TRBD1. V lost 0 bases and J lost 3; bases outside the gene matches: 4. Germline V gene data show CDR1 as LGHNA and CDR2 as YNFKEQ. The CDR3 spans 17 residues.

The genes are TRBV12-3 or TRBV12-4 and TRBJ2-2, with D uncertain. V was cut by 8 bases and J by 6 bases, with 13 bases left in between. The CDR3 loop spans 13 amino acids. This CDR3 reads CASSLTESGELFF. The CDR3 nucleotides are TGTGCCAGCTCATTGACTGAATCCGGGGAGCTGTTTTTT.

This chain uses TRBV11-3 with TRBJ1-3; TRBD1 agrees at 7 bases. Germline assignment: CDR1 SGHNT and CDR2 YENEEA. This CDR3 spans 16 amino acids. Losses at the gene ends were 5 bases for V and 0 bases for J; bases not matched to a gene: 7. The CDR3 sequence: CASSRTTGTSGNTIYF. CDR3 bases: TGTGCCAGCAGCAGAACGACAGGGACCTCTGGAAACACCATATATTTT.

The chain links TRBV7-3 to TRBJ2-7, with TRBD1 as a possible D gene (6 bases). V gave up 4 bases and J gave up 3 bases, with 22 bases separating them. CDR3 length equals 17 residues. Germline CDR1 and CDR2: SGHTA and FQGTGA. This CDR3 reads CASSWRTDPKSFYEQYF. CDR3 in DNA: TGTGCCAGCAGCTGGAGGACAGATCCCAAGTCCTTCTACGAGCAGTACTTC.

The V call is TRBV12-3 or TRBV12-4, the J call TRBJ1-6; maybe TRBD1 (6 bases). The CDR3 has 13 residues. V lost 3 bases and J 7 bases, leaving 7 bases between the germline ends. The CDR3 is CASSFDRNSPLHF. DNA for the CDR3: TGTGCCAGCAGTTTCGACAGGAATTCACCCCTCCACTTT.

This chain connects TRBV6-1 to TRBJ1-5; tentative D call: TRBD1 (6 bases). Germline values: CDR1 MNHNS, CDR2 SASEGT. The CDR3 is 16 amino acids. The ends were cut back, 2 bases at V and 6 bases at J, with 17 bases in the middle. CDR3 nucleotide sequence: TGTGCCAGCAGTGAACTAAAGTACAGGGAGGGTCAGCCCCAGCATTTT. Translated: CASSELKYREGQPQHF.